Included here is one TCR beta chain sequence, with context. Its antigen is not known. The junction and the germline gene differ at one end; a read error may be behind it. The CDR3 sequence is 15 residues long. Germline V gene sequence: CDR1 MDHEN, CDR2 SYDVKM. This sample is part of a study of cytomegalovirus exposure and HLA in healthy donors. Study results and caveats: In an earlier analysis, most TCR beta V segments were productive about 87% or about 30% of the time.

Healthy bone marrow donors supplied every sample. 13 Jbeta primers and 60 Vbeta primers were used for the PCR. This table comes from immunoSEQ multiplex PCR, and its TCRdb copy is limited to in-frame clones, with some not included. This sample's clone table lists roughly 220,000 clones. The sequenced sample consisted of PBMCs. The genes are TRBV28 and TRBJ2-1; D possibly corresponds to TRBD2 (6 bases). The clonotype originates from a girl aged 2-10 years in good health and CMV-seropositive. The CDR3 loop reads CASSLSGAVGNEQFF. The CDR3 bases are TGTGCCAGCAGCTTATCGGGAGCAGTGGGAAATGAGCAGTTCTTC.